One and the same sample provided the 11 T cell receptor beta chains below, sequenced in a study of cytomegalovirus exposure and HLA in healthy donors. Vbeta (60) and Jbeta (13) primers were used in the PCR. This table comes from immunoSEQ multiplex PCR, and its TCRdb copy is limited to in-frame clones, with some not included. The repertoire holds about 90,000 clones, less than 75% seen once, with 4.5% to 5.5% in the top ten. Sequences were obtained from PBMCs. The receptors were sampled from a woman in her twenties or thirties in good health and CMV-seropositive.

This clone was found a few times. The chain carries TRBV27 and TRBJ1-1; D may be TRBD1 (5 bases). The CDR3 runs 14 residues. In germline, CDR1 is MNHEY, CDR2 SMNVEV (reference sequence). Trimming stripped 6 bases from V and 1 base from J, with 12 bases between. The CDR3 here is CASRLLGQNTEAFF. The CDR3 region has the DNA TGTGCCAGCAGGCTCCTGGGGCAGAACACTGAAGCTTTCTTT.

This chain connects TRBV5-1 to TRBJ1-1; 9 bases fit TRBD1. The length of the CDR3 is 17 residues. Germline V gene lookup returns CDR1 SGHRS and CDR2 YFSETQ. V lost 0 bases and J lost 0; bases outside the gene matches: 6. In DNA, the CDR3 is TGCGCCAGCAGCTTGGTTGGACAGGGGCCCATGAACACTGAAGCTTTCTTT. It is translated as CASSLVGQGPMNTEAFF. The full variable domain, rest sourced from reference TRBV5-1 and TRBJ1-1, is KAGVTQTPRYLIKTRGQQVTLSCSPISGHRSVSWYQQTPGQGLQFLFEYFSETQRNKGNFPGRFSGRQFSNSRSEMNVSTLELGDSALYLCASSLVGQGPMNTEAFFGQGTRLTVV.

This clone was observed once. A junction end diverges from the germline sequence, so it may reflect a read error. This chain links TRBV7-2 with TRBJ1-2; 9 nucleotides align to TRBD1. The CDR3 spans 15 residues. Germline V lookup: CDR1 SGHTA, CDR2 FQGNSA. The CDR3 is CASSPGSGQGEGYPF. CDR3 in DNA: TGTGCCAGCAGCCCAGGATCGGGACAGGGTGAGGGCTACCCCTTC. The full variable domain, completed using reference TRBV7-2 and TRBJ1-2, is GAGVSQSPSNKVTEKGKDVELRCDPISGHTALYWYRQSLGQGLEFLIYFQGNSAPDKSGLPSDRFSAERTGGSVSTLTIQRTQQEDSAVYLCASSPGSGQGEGYPFGSGTRLTVV.

V and J are TRBV4-2 and TRBJ2-3, with TRBD2 matching over 8 bases. Germline loops: CDR1 LGHNA, CDR2 YNFKEQ. V dropped 1 base and J dropped 4; count of bases not matched to a gene: 4. This CDR3 comprises 15 residues. CDR3 nucleotides: TGTGCCAGCAGCCAAGGAGGTAGCGGGGCAGATACGCAGTATTTT. Protein product: CASSQGGSGADTQYF.

The gene calls are TRBV20-1 and TRBJ1-1; D call uncertain. The CDR3 sequence is 10 residues long. Germline CDR1 and CDR2: DFQATT and SNEGSKA (reference sequence). V was pared by 6 bases and J by 6 bases, with 8 bases between. The CDR3 nucleotides read TGCAGTGCACGTCCAGCTGAAGCTTTCTTT. Protein: CSARPAEAFF.

A few counts support this clone. This sequence joins TRBV7-3 and TRBJ1-2, with TRBD1 identical over 9 bases. The CDR3 consists of 13 residues. The V gene end was trimmed by 4 bases and the J gene end by 6 bases; junction bases not matched to a gene: 3. Germline CDR1 is SGHTA and CDR2 is FQGTGA. DNA of the CDR3: TGTGCCAGCAGCTCAACAGGGGGCAATGGCTACACCTTC. Its translation is CASSSTGGNGYTF.

The rearrangement links TRBV13 to TRBJ2-1; tentatively, D is TRBD1 (6 bases). Trimming took 5 bases from V and 0 from J, leaving 23 bases between them. Germline values: CDR1 PRHDT, CDR2 FYEKMQ (reference sequence). The CDR3 extends over 19 amino acids. The CDR3 nucleotides read TGTGCCAGCAGCGGCGCAGGGGCGATAACAATGAGCTCCTACAATGAGCAGTTCTTC. Its translation: CASSGAGAITMSSYNEQFF.

This clone was seen only a few times. The V gene is TRBV19, the J gene TRBJ1-2; D unresolved. The CDR3 is 13 residues long. V lost 3 bases to trimming and J lost 3 bases, with 8 bases between them. The germline V gene encodes CDR1 LNHDA and CDR2 SQIVND (reference sequence). The CDR3 spells CASSMGIDYGYTF. The CDR3 nucleotides read TGTGCCAGTAGTATGGGCATCGACTATGGCTACACCTTC.

This clone was detected a few times. The J gene is TRBJ2-1, the V gene TRBV5-4; possibly TRBD2 for D (6 bases). The CDR3 is 14 amino acids. From germline, CDR1 is SGHNT and CDR2 YYREEE (reference sequence). Trimming cost V 7 bases and J 4 bases, with 15 bases left between them. The CDR3 loop reads CASRRASAYNEQFF. The CDR3 bases are TGTGCCAGCCGTCGGGCTAGCGCATACAATGAGCAGTTCTTC.

This chain links TRBV19 with TRBJ1-2; perhaps TRBD1 as D (5 bases). V lost 3 bases, J lost 0 bases, and 14 bases lay in between. The CDR3 sequence is 16 residues long. The germline CDR1 and CDR2 sequences are LNHDA and SQIVND (reference sequence). Here the CDR3 reads CASSIEAGRTNYGYTF. In nucleotides, the CDR3 is TGTGCCAGTAGTATTGAGGCAGGGCGAACTAACTATGGCTACACCTTC.

The chain couples TRBV5-1 to TRBJ2-3; 9 bases agree with TRBD2. The CDR3 is made up of 15 amino acids. CDR1 is SGHRS, CDR2 YFSETQ, per germline. Losses at the gene ends were 0 bases for V and 3 bases for J; bases not matched to a gene: 2. CDR3 in DNA: TGCGCCAGCAGCTTGGCTAGCGGGGTGACAGATACGCAGTATTTT. Translating it yields CASSLASGVTDTQYF.